This entry lists 23 T cell receptor beta chains sequenced from one sample in a study of blood T cell repertoires in COVID-19. Assay used: immunoSEQ multiplex PCR; TCRdb lists only in-frame clones, some missing. The table records about 480,000 clones, roughly 88% of them present only once. Specimen: peripheral blood. The receptors stem from a woman aged 50 to 65 with COVID-19, enrolled during active disease.

Only a few counts were recorded for this clone. The chain couples TRBV10-3 to TRBJ2-7, with TRBD1 identical over 9 bases. The germline CDR1 and CDR2 sequences are ENHRY and SYGVKD. This CDR3 has 14 amino acids. With V trimmed by 4 bases and J by 5 bases, 6 bases remained unmatched. CDR3 loop: CAISGGQGNHEQYF. The CDR3 DNA is TGTGCCATCAGTGGGGGACAGGGAAACCACGAGCAGTACTTC.

The V call is TRBV7-2, the J call TRBJ1-2; unclear D gene. CDR1 is SGHTA and CDR2 is FQGNSA in the germline V gene. V lost 1 base to trimming and J lost 8 bases, with 20 bases between them. This CDR3 comprises 16 residues. The CDR3 loop is CASSLGRFSEVGGYTF. CDR3 sequence (DNA): TGTGCCAGCAGCTTAGGTCGGTTTAGCGAGGTCGGCGGCTACACCTTC.

This clone was counted between two and nine times. V and J are TRBV4-2 and TRBJ2-2; 8 bases align to TRBD2. The germline V gene encodes CDR1 LGHNA and CDR2 YNFKEQ. The CDR3 has 18 amino acids. V shed 0 bases, J shed 8 bases, and the junction held 14 bases outside the gene matches. The CDR3 reads CASSQDPRAGGITGELFF. DNA for the CDR3: TGTGCCAGCAGCCAAGATCCCCGGGCGGGGGGAATCACGGGGGAGCTGTTTTTT.

The sample holds a few counts of this clone. This chain links TRBV12-5 with TRBJ1-5; D is possibly TRBD1 (5 bases). The CDR3 is 14 amino acids. The germline V gene encodes CDR1 LGHNT and CDR2 FRNRAP. With 4 bases removed from V and 4 bases from J, the gap between germline ends came to 11 bases. CDR3 protein: CASGSGGWNQPQHF. The CDR3 region has the DNA TGTGCTAGTGGTTCCGGGGGGTGGAATCAGCCCCAGCATTTT. Filled out from reference TRBV12-5 and TRBJ1-5, the complete variable domain reads DARVTQTPRHKVTEMGQEVTMRCQPILGHNTVFWYRQTMMQGLELLAYFRNRAPLDDSGMPKDRFSAEMPDATLATLKIQPSEPRDSAVYFCASGSGGWNQPQHFGDGTRLSIL.

The rearrangement joins TRBV6-5 to TRBJ2-5, with D possibly TRBD2 on 5 matching bases. V was shortened by 8 bases and J by 4 bases, with 14 bases between the two germline ends. The CDR3 is 13 residues long. CDR1 MNHEY and CDR2 SVGAGI come from the germline V gene. The CDR3 DNA follows: TGTGCCAGCTGCGAGGGCTCTTCAGAGACCCAGTACTTC. Translating it yields CASCEGSSETQYF.

The J gene is TRBJ2-5, the V gene TRBV18, with TRBD1 as a possible D gene (6 bases). The germline V gene encodes CDR1 KGHSH and CDR2 LQKENI. V shed 3 bases and J shed 4 bases, with 18 bases lying between them. CDR3 length: 16 amino acids. The CDR3, as DNA: TGTGCCAGCTCACCCTTAGACAGGATTCTTGGAGAGACCCAGTACTTC. As protein: CASSPLDRILGETQYF.

V gene TRBV19 combines with J gene TRBJ1-5, with 7 bases aligning to TRBD1. The CDR3 is made up of 14 amino acids. Germline assignment: CDR1 LNHDA and CDR2 SQIVND (reference sequence). The V segment lost 6 bases and the J segment 3 bases; nucleotides outside the gene matches: 5. The CDR3 sequence: CASRSGQYNQPQHF. The CDR3, as DNA: TGTGCCAGTAGATCGGGACAGTACAATCAGCCCCAGCATTTT.

The gene calls are TRBV28 and TRBJ1-3; D ambiguous. This CDR3 comprises 12 residues. The V end lost 7 bases, the J end lost 2 bases, and 6 bases lay between the germline ends. CDR1 and CDR2 (germline): MDHEN, SYDVKM. Here the CDR3 reads CASKAAGNTIYF. The CDR3 DNA sequence: TGTGCCAGCAAGGCGGCTGGAAACACCATATATTTT.

The chain is built from TRBV5-1 and TRBJ1-5, with 7 bases identical to TRBD1. V was clipped by 4 bases and J by 1 base; unmatched bases: 2. The CDR3 covers 14 residues. Germline values: CDR1 SGHRS, CDR2 YFSETQ. The CDR3 is CASSEGQSNQPQHF. The CDR3 nucleotides read TGCGCCAGCAGCGAGGGACAGAGCAATCAGCCCCAGCATTTT.

This chain joins TRBV11-1 and TRBJ1-2; the D is unclear. Trimming removed 0 bases from V and 4 bases from J, with 12 bases in between. Germline-derived CDR1 and CDR2 are SGHAT and FQDESV (reference sequence). The CDR3 is 15 amino acids. DNA of the CDR3: TGTGCCAGCAGCTTAGCTACGGACGGGAGCTATGGCTACACCTTC. This translates into CASSLATDGSYGYTF.

The chain is built from TRBV30 and TRBJ2-1; weak D call: TRBD2 (6 bases). This CDR3 has 14 residues. V was trimmed by 5 bases and J by 5 bases, leaving 16 bases between them. Germline loops: CDR1 GTSNPN, CDR2 SVGIG (reference sequence). CDR3 sequence: CAWLAEAINNEQFF. DNA of the CDR3: TGTGCCTGGTTAGCGGAGGCCATAAACAATGAGCAGTTCTTC.

This rearrangement joins TRBV12-5 to TRBJ2-1; D ambiguous. The CDR3 covers 12 residues. Germline loops: CDR1 LGHNT, CDR2 FRNRAP. Trimming removed 1 base at V and 5 bases at J, with 3 bases between. For the CDR3, the DNA is TGTGCTAGTGGTTTGGCTCACAATGAGCAGTTCTTC. It encodes CASGLAHNEQFF.

The chain joins TRBV6-5 to TRBJ1-5; 7 nucleotides match TRBD1. Trimming took 2 bases from V and 6 from J; bases not matched to a gene: 4. Germline V CDR1 and CDR2: MNHEY, SVGAGI. The CDR3 loop spans 14 amino acids. The CDR3 DNA sequence: TGTGCCAGCAGTTACACAGGGGACACTCAGCCCCAGCATTTT. Protein product: CASSYTGDTQPQHF.

The chain links TRBV19 to TRBJ2-7; the match to TRBD1 covers 7 bases. The junction had 10 bases not matched to a gene; V was cut back by 5 bases and J by 0 bases. The germline CDR1 and CDR2 sequences are LNHDA and SQIVND (reference sequence). The CDR3 has 16 residues. The DNA for the CDR3 is TGTGCCAGTAGTCCCGAGGGGGCAACAAGCTCCTACGAGCAGTACTTC. Its translation is CASSPEGATSSYEQYF.

With respect to this clone: In the same sample, other DNA sequences code for this CDR3. The V call is TRBV7-9, the J call TRBJ2-5; D not certain. CDR1 is SEHNR, CDR2 FQNEAQ, per germline (reference sequence). This CDR3 has 11 amino acids. V lost 5 bases, J lost 3 bases, and 4 bases lay in between. CDR3 sequence (DNA): TGTGCCAGCAGCCAGAAAGAGACCCAGTACTTC. Its translation is CASSQKETQYF.

The chain joins TRBV5-1 to TRBJ1-1, with 8 bases lining up with TRBD1. CDR1 is SGHRS, CDR2 YFSETQ, per germline. This CDR3 has 14 residues. The junction had 4 bases not matched to a gene; V was cut back by 4 bases and J by 2 bases. The CDR3 protein is CASSPGQVNTEAFF. The DNA for the CDR3 is TGCGCCAGCAGCCCGGGACAGGTTAACACTGAAGCTTTCTTT.

The rearrangement links TRBV15 to TRBJ1-2, with D unresolved. The germline V gene encodes CDR1 LNHNV and CDR2 YYDKDF (reference sequence). Deletions cut 0 bases from V and 7 bases from J, with 12 bases between. The length of the CDR3 is 14 residues. As DNA, the CDR3 is TGTGCCACCAGCAGAGAATACTCCTCGAGTGGCTACACCTTC. It translates to CATSREYSSSGYTF.

CDR3 sequence (DNA): TGTGCCAGCAGCCAACCAGGGGGGTCCTACGAGCAGTACTTC. Amino acids: CASSQPGGSYEQYF. This chain connects TRBV3-1 (or the pseudogene TRBV3-2) to TRBJ2-7; D might be TRBD1 (7 bases). The CDR3 runs 14 residues. With 2 bases removed from V and 1 base from J, the gap between germline ends came to 9 bases. From germline, CDR1 is LGHDT and CDR2 YNNKEL (reference sequence).

The chain has TRBV2 and TRBJ1-1, with no clear D. V was trimmed by 5 bases and J by 1 base, leaving 11 bases between them. The CDR3 spans 14 residues. The germline V gene encodes CDR1 SNHLY and CDR2 FYNNEI. The CDR3 here is CASSLQSTNTEAFF. CDR3 nucleotides: TGTGCCAGCAGTTTACAGAGCACGAACACTGAAGCTTTCTTT.

This chain connects TRBV9 to TRBJ1-4; D is possibly TRBD1 (5 bases). Trimming removed 3 bases from V and 5 bases from J, with 11 bases in between. Germline V gives CDR1 SGDLS, CDR2 YYNGEE. The CDR3 totals 14 residues. The CDR3 nucleotides are TGTGCCAGCAGCGCTGCACAGGCGAATGAAAAACTGTTTTTT. It encodes CASSAAQANEKLFF.

The table lists this clone with a count of one. In DNA, the CDR3 is TGCAGCGTTGAAGATAGGAGGGGGCCCTCCTACGAGCAGTACTTC. It yields the protein CSVEDRRGPSYEQYF. This chain joins TRBV29-1 and TRBJ2-7, with TRBD1 as a possible D gene (7 bases). Looked up from germline, CDR1 is SQVTM and CDR2 is ANQGSEA. Trimming shortened V by 0 bases and J by 0 bases, and 12 bases separated the two germline ends. CDR3 length: 15 amino acids.

V usage is TRBV7-8 and J usage is TRBJ1-2; the D gene is possibly TRBD1 (6 bases). The CDR3 runs 12 residues. V was clipped by 1 base and J by 7 bases, with 7 bases between them. Germline CDR1 is SGHVS and CDR2 is FQNEAQ. The CDR3 sequence is CASSLEGVGYTF. CDR3 nucleotides: TGTGCCAGCAGCTTAGAGGGGGTTGGCTACACCTTC.

The chain carries TRBV30 and TRBJ1-2; the D gene is possibly TRBD1 (5 bases). Looked up from germline, CDR1 is GTSNPN and CDR2 is SVGIG (reference sequence). V was trimmed by 2 bases and J by 9 bases, leaving 16 bases between them. The CDR3 is 13 residues long. DNA of the CDR3: TGTGCCTGGAGTACCCTGGGACTTCCTAGCTACACCTTC. Protein: CAWSTLGLPSYTF. Together with reference TRBV30 and TRBJ1-2, the CDR3 gives the full variable domain: SQTIHQWPATLVQPVGSPLSLECTVEGTSNPNLYWYRQAAGRGLQLLFYSVGIGQISSEVPQNLSASRPQDRQFILSSKKLLLSDSGFYLCAWSTLGLPSYTFGSGTRLTVV.